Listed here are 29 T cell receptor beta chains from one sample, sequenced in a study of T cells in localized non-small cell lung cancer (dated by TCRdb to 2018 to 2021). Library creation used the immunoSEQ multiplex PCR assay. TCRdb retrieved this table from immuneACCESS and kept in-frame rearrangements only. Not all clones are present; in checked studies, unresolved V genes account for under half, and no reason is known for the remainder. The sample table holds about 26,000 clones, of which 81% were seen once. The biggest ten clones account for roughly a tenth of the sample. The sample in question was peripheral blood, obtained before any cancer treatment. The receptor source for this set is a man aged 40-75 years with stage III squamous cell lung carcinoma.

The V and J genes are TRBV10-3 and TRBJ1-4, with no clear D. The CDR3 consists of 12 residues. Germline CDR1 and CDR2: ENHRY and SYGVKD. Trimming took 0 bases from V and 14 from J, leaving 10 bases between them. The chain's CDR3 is CAISESRRVLFF. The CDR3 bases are TGTGCCATCAGTGAGTCGCGAAGGGTTCTGTTTTTT.

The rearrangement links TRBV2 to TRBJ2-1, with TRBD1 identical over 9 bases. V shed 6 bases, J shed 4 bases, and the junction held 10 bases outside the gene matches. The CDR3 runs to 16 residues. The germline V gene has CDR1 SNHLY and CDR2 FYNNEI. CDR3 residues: CASRNPLDRGYNEQFF. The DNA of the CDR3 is TGTGCCAGCAGAAATCCCCTGGACAGGGGATACAATGAGCAGTTCTTC.

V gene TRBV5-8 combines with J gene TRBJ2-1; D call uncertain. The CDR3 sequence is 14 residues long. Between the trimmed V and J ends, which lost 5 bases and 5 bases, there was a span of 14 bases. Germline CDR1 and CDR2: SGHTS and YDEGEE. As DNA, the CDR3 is TGTGCCAGCAGAAAAAGAACTGGAAACAATGAGCAGTTCTTC. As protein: CASRKRTGNNEQFF.

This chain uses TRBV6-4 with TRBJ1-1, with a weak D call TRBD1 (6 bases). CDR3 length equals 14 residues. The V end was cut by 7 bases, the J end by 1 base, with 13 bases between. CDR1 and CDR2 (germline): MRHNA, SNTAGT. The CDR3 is CASIRGTPNTEAFF. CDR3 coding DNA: TGTGCCAGCATCCGAGGGACACCGAACACTGAAGCTTTCTTT.

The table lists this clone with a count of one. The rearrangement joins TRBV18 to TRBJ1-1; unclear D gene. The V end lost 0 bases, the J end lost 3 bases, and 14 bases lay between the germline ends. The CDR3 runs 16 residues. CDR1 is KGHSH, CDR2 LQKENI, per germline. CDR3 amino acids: CASSPPLRGMDTEAFF. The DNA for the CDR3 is TGTGCCAGCTCACCACCGTTACGAGGGATGGACACTGAAGCTTTCTTT.

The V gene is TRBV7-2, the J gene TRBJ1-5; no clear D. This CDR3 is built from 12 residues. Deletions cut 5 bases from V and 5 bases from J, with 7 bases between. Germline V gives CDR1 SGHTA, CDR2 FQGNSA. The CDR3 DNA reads TGTGCCAGCAGCCCCTACGATCAGCCCCAGCATTTT. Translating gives CASSPYDQPQHF.

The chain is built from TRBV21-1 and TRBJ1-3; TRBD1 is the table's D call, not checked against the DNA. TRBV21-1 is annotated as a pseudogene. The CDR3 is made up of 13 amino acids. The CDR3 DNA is TGTGCCAACTACAGGGTCCCAGGAAACACCATATATTTT. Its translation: CANYRVPGNTIYF.

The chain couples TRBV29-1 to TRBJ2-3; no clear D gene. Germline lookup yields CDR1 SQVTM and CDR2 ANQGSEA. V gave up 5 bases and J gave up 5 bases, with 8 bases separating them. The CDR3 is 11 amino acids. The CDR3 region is CSVRTVDTQYF. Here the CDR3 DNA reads TGCAGCGTTAGGACGGTAGATACGCAGTATTTT.

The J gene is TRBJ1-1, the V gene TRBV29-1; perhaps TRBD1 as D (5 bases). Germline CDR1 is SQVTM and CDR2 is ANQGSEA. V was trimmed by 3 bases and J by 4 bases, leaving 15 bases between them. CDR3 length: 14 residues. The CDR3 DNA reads TGCAGCGTTGAGGGGCAGGGACTTCTCACTGAAGCTTTCTTT. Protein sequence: CSVEGQGLLTEAFF. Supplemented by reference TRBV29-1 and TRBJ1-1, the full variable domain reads SAVISQKPSRDICQRGTSLTIQCQVDSQVTMMFWYRQQPGQSLTLIATANQGSEATYESGFVIDKFPISRPNLTFSTLTVSNMSPEDSSIYLCSVEGQGLLTEAFFGQGTRLTVV.

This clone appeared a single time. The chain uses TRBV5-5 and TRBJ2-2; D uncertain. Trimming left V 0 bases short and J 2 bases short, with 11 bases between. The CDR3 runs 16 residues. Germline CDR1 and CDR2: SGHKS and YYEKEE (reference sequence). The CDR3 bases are TGTGCCAGCAGCTTGGTTGGGGTTGAAAACACCGGGGAGCTGTTTTTT. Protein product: CASSLVGVENTGELFF.

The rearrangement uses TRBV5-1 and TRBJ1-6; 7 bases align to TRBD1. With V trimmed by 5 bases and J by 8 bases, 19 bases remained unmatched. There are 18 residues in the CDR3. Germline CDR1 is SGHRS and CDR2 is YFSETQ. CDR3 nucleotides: TGCGCCAGCAGGGGTACCCGGGACAGTAATATTGAAGATTCACCCCTCCACTTT. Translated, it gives CASRGTRDSNIEDSPLHF. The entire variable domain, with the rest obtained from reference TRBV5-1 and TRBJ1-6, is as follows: KAGVTQTPRYLIKTRGQQVTLSCSPISGHRSVSWYQQTPGQGLQFLFEYFSETQRNKGNFPGRFSGRQFSNSRSEMNVSTLELGDSALYLCASRGTRDSNIEDSPLHFGNGTRLTVT.

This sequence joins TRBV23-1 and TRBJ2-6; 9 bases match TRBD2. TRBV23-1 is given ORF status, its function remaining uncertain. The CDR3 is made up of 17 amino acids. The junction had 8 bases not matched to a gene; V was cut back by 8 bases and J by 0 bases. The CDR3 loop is CASPGAGGDSGANVLTF. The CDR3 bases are TGCGCCAGCCCCGGGGCGGGAGGGGACTCTGGGGCCAACGTCCTGACTTTC.

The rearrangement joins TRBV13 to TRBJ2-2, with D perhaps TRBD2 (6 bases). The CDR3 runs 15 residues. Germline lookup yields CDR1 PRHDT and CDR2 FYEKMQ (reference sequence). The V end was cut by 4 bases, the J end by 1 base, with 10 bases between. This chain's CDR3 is CASSWGDLNTGELFF. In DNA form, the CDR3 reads TGTGCCAGCAGCTGGGGGGACTTGAACACCGGGGAGCTGTTTTTT. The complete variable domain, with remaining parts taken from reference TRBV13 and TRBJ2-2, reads AAGVIQSPRHLIKEKRETATLKCYPIPRHDTVYWYQQGPGQDPQFLISFYEKMQSDKGSIPDRFSAQQFSDYHSELNMSSLELGDSALYFCASSWGDLNTGELFFGEGSRLTVL.

This CDR3 reads CASSGGWPSYEQYF. For the CDR3, the DNA is TGTGCCAGCAGTGGGGGGTGGCCATCCTACGAGCAGTACTTC. J is TRBJ2-7 and V is TRBV25-1; D may be TRBD1 or TRBD2 (5 bases each). Germline CDR1 MGHDK, CDR2 SYGVNS. This CDR3 contains 14 residues. The V end was cut by 4 bases, the J end by 1 base, with 11 bases between.

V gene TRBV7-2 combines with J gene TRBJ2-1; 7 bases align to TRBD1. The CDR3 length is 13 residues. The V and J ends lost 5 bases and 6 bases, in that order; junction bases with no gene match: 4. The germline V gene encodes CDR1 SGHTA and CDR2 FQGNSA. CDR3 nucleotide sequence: TGTGCCAGCAGCCAGTACAGGGGCAATGAGCAGTTCTTC. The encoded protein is CASSQYRGNEQFF.

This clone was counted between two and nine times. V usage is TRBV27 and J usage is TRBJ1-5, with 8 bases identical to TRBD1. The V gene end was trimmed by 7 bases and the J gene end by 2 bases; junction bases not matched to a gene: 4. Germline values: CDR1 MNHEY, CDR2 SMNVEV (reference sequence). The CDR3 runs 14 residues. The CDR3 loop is CASTPGGGNQPQHF. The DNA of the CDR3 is TGTGCCAGCACTCCAGGGGGCGGCAATCAGCCCCAGCATTTT.

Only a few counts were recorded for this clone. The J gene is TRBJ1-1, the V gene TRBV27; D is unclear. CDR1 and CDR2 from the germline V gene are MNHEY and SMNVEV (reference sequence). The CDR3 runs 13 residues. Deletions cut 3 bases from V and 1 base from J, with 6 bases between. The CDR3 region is CASSFTGNTEAFF. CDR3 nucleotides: TGTGCCAGCAGTTTTACCGGGAACACTGAAGCTTTCTTT.

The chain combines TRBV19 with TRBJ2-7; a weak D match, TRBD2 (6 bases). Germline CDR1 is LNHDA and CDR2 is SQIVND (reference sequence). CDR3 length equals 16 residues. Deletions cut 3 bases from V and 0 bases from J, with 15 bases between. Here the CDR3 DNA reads TGTGCCAGTAGTATTAGTGGAGGGACGGGCTCCTACGAGCAGTACTTC. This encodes CASSISGGTGSYEQYF.

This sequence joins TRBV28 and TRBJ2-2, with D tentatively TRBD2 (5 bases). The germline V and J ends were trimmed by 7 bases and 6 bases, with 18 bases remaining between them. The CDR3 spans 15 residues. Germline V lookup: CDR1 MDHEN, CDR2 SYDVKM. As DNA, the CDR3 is TGTGCCAGCACCCTAATGCGAGGGAATGCCGGGGAGCTGTTTTTT. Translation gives CASTLMRGNAGELFF.

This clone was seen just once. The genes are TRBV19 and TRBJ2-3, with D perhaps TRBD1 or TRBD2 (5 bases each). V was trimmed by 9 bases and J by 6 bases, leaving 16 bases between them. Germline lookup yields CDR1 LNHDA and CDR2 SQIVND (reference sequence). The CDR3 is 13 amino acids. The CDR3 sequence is CASNRGEGDTQYF. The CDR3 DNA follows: TGTGCCAGCAACCGTGGAGAGGGGGATACGCAGTATTTT.

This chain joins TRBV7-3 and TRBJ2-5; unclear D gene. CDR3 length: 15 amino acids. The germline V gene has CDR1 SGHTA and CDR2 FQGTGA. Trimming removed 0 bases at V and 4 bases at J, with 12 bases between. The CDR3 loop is CASSLTLTSLETQYF. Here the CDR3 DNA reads TGTGCCAGCAGCTTAACGTTAACCTCGCTAGAGACCCAGTACTTC.

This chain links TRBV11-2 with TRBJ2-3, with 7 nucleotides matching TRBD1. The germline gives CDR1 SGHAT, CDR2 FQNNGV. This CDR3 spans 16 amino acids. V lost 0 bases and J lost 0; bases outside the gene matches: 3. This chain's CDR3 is CASSLDRGFSTDTQYF. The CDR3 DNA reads TGTGCCAGCAGCTTAGACAGGGGGTTTAGCACAGATACGCAGTATTTT.

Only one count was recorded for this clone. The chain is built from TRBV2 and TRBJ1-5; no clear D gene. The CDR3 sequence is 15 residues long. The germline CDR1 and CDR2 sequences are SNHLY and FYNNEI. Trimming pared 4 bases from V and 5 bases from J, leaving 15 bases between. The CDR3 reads CASSANVGRYQPQHF. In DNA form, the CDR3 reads TGTGCCAGCAGTGCGAATGTCGGGAGATATCAGCCCCAGCATTTT.

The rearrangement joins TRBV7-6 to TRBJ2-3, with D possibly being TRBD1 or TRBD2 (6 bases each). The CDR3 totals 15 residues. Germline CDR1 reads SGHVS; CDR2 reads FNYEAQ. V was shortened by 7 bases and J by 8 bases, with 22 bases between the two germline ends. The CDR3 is CASTPQGGLSGTQYF. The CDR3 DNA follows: TGTGCCAGCACCCCTCAAGGGGGGCTATCCGGTACGCAGTATTTT. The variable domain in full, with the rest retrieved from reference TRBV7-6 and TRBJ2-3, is GAGVSQSPRYKVTKRGQDVALRCDPISGHVSLYWYRQALGQGPEFLTYFNYEAQQDKSGLPNDRFSAERPEGSISTLTIQRTEQRDSAMYRCASTPQGGLSGTQYFGPGTRLTVL.

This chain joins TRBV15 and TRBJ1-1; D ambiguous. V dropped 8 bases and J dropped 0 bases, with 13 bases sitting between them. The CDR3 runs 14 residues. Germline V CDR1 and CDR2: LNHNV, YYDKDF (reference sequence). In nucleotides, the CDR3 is TGTGCCACCGGGCTTGGAATGTTGAACACTGAAGCTTTCTTT. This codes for CATGLGMLNTEAFF.

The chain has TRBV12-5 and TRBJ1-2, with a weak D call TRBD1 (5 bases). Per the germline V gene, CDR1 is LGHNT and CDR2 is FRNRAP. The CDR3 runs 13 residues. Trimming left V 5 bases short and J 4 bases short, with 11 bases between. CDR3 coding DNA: TGTGCTAGTGGTGAGGGGACCTTCTATGGCTACACCTTC. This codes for CASGEGTFYGYTF.

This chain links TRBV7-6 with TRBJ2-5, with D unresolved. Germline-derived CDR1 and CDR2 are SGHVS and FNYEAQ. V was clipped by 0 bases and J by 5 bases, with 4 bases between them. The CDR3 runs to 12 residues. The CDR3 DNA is TGTGCCAGCAGCTTAGCAAGGGAGACCCAGTACTTC. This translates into CASSLARETQYF.

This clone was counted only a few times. The CDR3 here is CASSYGSGTNTDTQYF. The CDR3 nucleotides are TGTGCCAGCAGTTACGGGTCCGGGACTAACACAGATACGCAGTATTTT. The chain recombines TRBV6-5 with TRBJ2-3; 7 nucleotides line up with TRBD2. Trimming at V came to 2 bases and at J to 2 bases, leaving 7 bases not matched to a gene. Germline V CDR1 and CDR2: MNHEY, SVGAGI. This CDR3 is built from 16 residues.

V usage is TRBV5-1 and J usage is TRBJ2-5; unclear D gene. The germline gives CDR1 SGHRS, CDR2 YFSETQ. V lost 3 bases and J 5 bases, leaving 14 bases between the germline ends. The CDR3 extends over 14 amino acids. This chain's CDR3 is CASSWAGPGETQYF. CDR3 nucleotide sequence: TGCGCCAGCAGCTGGGCAGGCCCCGGGGAGACCCAGTACTTC.